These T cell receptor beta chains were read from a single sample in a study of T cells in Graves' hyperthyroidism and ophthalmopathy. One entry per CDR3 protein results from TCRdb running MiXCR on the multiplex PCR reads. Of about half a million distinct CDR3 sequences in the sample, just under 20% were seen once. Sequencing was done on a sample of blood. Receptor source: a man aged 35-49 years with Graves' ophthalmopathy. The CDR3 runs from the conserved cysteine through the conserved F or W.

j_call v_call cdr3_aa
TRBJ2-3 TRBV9 CASSVKSASADTQYF
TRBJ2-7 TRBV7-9 CASSSRHAATYEQYF
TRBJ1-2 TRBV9 CASSVVDDGLYGYTF
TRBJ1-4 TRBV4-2 CASSQRPGTGIGEKLFF
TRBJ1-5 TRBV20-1 CSAKDSLGNQPQHF
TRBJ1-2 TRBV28 CATRQGPFGYTF
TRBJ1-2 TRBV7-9 CASSLAQLNYGYTF
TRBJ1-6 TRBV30 CAWSKEINSPLHF
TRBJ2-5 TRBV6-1 CASTPNRAYQETQYF
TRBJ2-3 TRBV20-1 CSASPRAPNTDTQYF
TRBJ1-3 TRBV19 CASGQRSGNTIYF
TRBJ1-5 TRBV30 CAWSVTGQPQHF
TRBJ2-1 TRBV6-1 CASSEFHEQFF
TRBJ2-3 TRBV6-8 CASTWTATDTQYF
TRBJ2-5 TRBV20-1 CSADSSGREETQYF
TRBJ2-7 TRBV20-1 CSASRPGQGAYEQYF
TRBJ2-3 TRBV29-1 CSVAPGLAGDTQYF